These 2 T cell receptor beta chains came from one sample sequenced in a study of blood T cell repertoires in COVID-19. This table comes from immunoSEQ multiplex PCR, and its TCRdb copy is limited to in-frame clones, with some not included. Of about 240,000 clones in the sample, about 83% were seen once. Sequenced input: PBMCs or T cells enriched from blood (not recorded which). The receptors stem from a woman aged 40 to 50 who had been exposed to COVID-19.

A few counts support this clone. The chain is built from TRBV5-1 and TRBJ2-2; D is uncertain. Germline V lookup: CDR1 SGHRS, CDR2 YFSETQ. Trimming removed 4 bases from V and 3 bases from J, with 10 bases in between. The CDR3 extends over 14 amino acids. CDR3 in DNA: TGCGCCAGCAGCCCGACCCAGGACACCGGGGAGCTGTTTTTT. This codes for CASSPTQDTGELFF.

V usage is TRBV9 and J usage is TRBJ2-3, with 10 nucleotides matching TRBD2. Per the germline V gene, CDR1 is SGDLS and CDR2 is YYNGEE. J lost 1 base, V lost 1 base, and 9 bases had no gene match. CDR3 size: 18 residues. CDR3 sequence: CASSVWLAGVPGTDTQYF. DNA for the CDR3: TGTGCCAGCAGCGTATGGCTAGCGGGAGTTCCGGGCACAGATACGCAGTATTTT.